Sequencing of this T cell receptor beta chain was carried out in a study of blood T cell repertoires in COVID-19. Donors in Cohort 3 who had recovered were those with two negative PCRs, healthcare professional clearance, or resolution of their symptoms. This clone was found once. This CDR3 has 15 residues. Germline CDR1 and CDR2: SNHLY and FYNNEI. With 6 bases clipped from V and 4 bases from J, the junction kept 9 bases outside the gene matches. As processed by the authors: Reference gene primers were amplified, and this amplification served to estimate nucleated cell counts. TCRdb keeps only in-frame clones here, not all; method: immunoSEQ multiplex PCR. Clonal size and the V and J genes are those of that table, whereas D and trimming came from the DNA. The sample has 230,000 or so clones, 65% to 85% seen once.

This sequence originates from a man aged 50 to 60 who had recovered from COVID-19. V gene TRBV2 combines with J gene TRBJ2-3; 8 bases line up with TRBD2. The specimen was PBMCs or T cells enriched from blood (not recorded which). CDR3 nucleotide sequence: TGTGCCAGCAGCCCGACTCTAGCGGGCTCAGATACGCAGTATTTT. Translating gives CASSPTLAGSDTQYF. Based on the CDR3 plus reference TRBV2 and TRBJ2-3, the full variable domain is EPEVTQTPSHQVTQMGQEVILRCVPISNHLYFYWYRQILGQKVEFLVSFYNNEISEKSEIFDDQFSVERPDGSNFTLKIRSTKLEDSAMYFCASSPTLAGSDTQYFGPGTRLTVL.